The clone carrying this T cell receptor beta chain was observed once. The same CDR3 arises from other DNA sequences in this sample as well. Per germline, CDR1 SGHTA and CDR2 FQGTGA. The ends were cut back, 3 bases at V and 0 bases at J, with 7 bases in the middle. CDR3 length: 14 residues. The data stem from a study of shared clonotypes between healthy human individuals. The protocol was immunoSEQ multiplex PCR, while the TCRdb copy is restricted to in-frame clones and leaves out a portion. Here the sample spans fewer than 2.5 million clones, 93% being singletons. The TCR comes from a man aged 18 to 35 in good health. Some clones in this sample may be carry-over from other donors' samples. V gene TRBV7-3 combines with J gene TRBJ2-3; a possible D gene is TRBD2 (6 bases). The sample taken for sequencing was naive CD4+ T cells from PBMCs. Subset described: CD45RA+ positively selected. CDR3 nucleotide sequence: TGTGCCAGCAGCTTGACTAGAAGCACAGATACGCAGTATTTT. Protein: CASSLTRSTDTQYF.